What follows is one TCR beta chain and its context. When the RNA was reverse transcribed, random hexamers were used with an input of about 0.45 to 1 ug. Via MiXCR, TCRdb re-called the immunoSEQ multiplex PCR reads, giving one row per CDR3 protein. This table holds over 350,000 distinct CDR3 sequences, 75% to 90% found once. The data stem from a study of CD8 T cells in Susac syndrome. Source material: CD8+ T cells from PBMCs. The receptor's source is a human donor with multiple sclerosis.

The CDR3: CASSERSSGRAEQFF. As DNA, the CDR3 is TGCGCCAGCAGTGAGAGGTCTAGCGGGAGGGCTGAGCAGTTCTTC. This chain joins TRBV10-1 and TRBJ2-1; 12 nucleotides match TRBD2. The ends lost 2 bases at V and 9 bases at J; junction bases unmatched: 5. CDR1 and CDR2 from the germline V gene are WNHNN and SYGVQD (reference sequence). This CDR3 spans 15 amino acids.